This T cell receptor beta chain is from a study of Ad26.COV2.S vaccination and SARS-CoV-2 variants. Concerning this clone itself: Its antigen is as yet unknown.

Study-wide results and caveats: It was found that vaccine and placebo recipients had similar non-spike TCR breadth. People given the vaccine had a wider spike-specific TCR breadth than placebo recipients did. After vaccination, substantial breadth of spike-specific CD8+ and CD4+ responses was reported. Possibly, TCR breadth and depth analyses underestimated total T cell responses.

The protocol was immunoSEQ multiplex PCR, while the TCRdb copy is restricted to in-frame clones and leaves out a portion. This sample yields 180,000 or so clones, of which 70% to 90% are seen a single time; more than 4.5% belongs to the top ten. The material was peripheral blood, obtained after recovery from COVID-19. This TCR was recovered from a human donor who had recovered from COVID-19.

CDR3 residues: CASSPGTGVEETQYF. CDR3 in DNA: TGTGCCAGCAGTCCCGGTACGGGGGTGGAGGAGACCCAGTACTTC. The chain recombines TRBV27 with TRBJ2-5; TRBD2 is a possible D gene (6 bases). The CDR3 consists of 15 residues. V was shortened by 5 bases and J by 5 bases, with 18 bases between the two germline ends. Germline V lookup: CDR1 MNHEY, CDR2 SMNVEV (reference sequence).